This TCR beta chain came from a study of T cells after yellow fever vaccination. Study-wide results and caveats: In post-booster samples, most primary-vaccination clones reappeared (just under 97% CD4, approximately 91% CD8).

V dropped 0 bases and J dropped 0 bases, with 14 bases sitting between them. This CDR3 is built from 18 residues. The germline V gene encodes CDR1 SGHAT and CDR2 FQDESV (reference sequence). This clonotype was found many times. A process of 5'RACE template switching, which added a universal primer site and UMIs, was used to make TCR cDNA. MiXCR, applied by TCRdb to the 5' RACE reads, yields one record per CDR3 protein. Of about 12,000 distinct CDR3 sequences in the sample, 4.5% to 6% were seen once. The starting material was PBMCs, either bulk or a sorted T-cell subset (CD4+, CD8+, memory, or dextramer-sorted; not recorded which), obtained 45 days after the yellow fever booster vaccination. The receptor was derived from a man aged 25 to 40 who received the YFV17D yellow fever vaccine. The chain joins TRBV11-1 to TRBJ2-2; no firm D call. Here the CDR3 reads CASSLAFETAPNTGELFF. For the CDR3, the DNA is TGTGCCAGCAGCTTAGCGTTCGAGACCGCTCCGAACACCGGGGAGCTGTTTTTT.